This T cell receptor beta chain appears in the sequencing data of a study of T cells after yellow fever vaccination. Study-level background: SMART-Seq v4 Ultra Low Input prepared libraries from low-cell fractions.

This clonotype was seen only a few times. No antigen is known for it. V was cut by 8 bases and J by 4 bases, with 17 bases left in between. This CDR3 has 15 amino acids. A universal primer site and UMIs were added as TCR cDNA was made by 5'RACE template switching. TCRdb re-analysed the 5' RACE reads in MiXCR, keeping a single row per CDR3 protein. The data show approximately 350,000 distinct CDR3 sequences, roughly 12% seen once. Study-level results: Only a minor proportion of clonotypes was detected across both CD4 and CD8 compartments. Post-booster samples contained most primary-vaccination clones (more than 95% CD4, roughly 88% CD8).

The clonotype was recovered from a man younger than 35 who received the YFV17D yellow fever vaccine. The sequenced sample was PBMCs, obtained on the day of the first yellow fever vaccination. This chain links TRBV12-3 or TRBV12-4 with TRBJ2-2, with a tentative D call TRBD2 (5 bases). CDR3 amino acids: CASLAGQLGTGELFF. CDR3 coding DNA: TGTGCCAGCCTAGCCGGTCAGCTAGGCACCGGGGAGCTGTTTTTT.